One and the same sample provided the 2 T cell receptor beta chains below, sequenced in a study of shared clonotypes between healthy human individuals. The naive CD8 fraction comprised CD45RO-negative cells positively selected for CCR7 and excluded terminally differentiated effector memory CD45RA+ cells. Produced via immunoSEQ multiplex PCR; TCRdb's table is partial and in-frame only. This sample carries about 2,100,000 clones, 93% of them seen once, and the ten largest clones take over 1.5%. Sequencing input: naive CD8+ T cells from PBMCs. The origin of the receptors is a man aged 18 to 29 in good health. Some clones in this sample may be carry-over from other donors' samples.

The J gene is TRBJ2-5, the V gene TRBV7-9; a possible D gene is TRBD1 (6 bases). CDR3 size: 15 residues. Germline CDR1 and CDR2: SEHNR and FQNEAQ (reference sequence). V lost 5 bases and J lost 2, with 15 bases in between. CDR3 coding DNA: TGTGCCAGCAGCACCGCCGGGACACCTCAAGAGACCCAGTACTTC. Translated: CASSTAGTPQETQYF.

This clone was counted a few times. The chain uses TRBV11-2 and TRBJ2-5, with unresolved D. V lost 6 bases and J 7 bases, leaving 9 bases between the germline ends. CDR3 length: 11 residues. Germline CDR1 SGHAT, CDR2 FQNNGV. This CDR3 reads CASSSGPTQYF. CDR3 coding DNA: TGTGCCAGCAGTTCCGGTCCGACCCAGTACTTC.